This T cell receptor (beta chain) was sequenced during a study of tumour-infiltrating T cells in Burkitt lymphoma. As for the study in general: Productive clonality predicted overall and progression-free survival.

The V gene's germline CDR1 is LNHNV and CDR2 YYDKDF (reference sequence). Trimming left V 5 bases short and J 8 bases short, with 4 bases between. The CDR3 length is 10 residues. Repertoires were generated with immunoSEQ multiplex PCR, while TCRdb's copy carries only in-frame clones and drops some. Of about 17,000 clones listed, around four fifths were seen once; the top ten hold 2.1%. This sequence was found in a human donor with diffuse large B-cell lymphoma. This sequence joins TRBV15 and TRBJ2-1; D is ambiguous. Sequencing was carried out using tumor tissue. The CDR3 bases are TGTGCCACCAGCGACGATGAGCAGTTCTTC. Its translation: CATSDDEQFF.